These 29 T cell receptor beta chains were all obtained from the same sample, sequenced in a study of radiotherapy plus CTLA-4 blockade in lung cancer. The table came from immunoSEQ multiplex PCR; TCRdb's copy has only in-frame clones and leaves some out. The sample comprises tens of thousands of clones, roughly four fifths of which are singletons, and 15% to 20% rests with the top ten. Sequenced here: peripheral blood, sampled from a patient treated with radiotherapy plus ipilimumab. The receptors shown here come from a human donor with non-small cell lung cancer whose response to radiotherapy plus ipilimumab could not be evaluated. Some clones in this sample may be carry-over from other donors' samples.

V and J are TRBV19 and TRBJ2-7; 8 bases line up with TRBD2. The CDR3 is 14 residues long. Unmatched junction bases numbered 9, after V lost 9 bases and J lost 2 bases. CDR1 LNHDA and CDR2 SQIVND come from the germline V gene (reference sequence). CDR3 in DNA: TGTGCCAGCGGCCCCGGGGGGGGGACCTACGAGCAGTACTTC. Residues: CASGPGGGTYEQYF.

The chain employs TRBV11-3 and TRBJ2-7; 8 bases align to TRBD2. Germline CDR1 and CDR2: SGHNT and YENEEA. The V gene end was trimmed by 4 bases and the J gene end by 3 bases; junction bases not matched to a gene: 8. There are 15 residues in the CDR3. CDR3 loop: CASSSGRGPFYEQYF. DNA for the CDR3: TGTGCCAGCAGCTCCGGGAGGGGCCCGTTCTACGAGCAGTACTTC.

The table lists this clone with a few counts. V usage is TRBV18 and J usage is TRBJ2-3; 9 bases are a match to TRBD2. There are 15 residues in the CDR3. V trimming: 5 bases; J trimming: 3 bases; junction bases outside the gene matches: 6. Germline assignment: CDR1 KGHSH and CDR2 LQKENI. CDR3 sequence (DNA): TGTGCCAGCTCATTGGCGGGGGGGCCGACAGATACGCAGTATTTT. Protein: CASSLAGGPTDTQYF.

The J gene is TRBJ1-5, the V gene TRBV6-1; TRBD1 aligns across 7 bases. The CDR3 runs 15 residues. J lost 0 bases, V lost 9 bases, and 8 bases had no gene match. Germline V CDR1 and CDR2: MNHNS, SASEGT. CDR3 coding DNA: TGTGCCAGTTTGTGGACAGGAGATAGCAATCAGCCCCAGCATTTT. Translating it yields CASLWTGDSNQPQHF.

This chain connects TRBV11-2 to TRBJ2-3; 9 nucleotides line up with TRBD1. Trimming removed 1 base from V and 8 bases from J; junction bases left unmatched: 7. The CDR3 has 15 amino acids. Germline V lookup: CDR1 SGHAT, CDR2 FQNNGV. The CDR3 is CASSLAGTGKGTQYF. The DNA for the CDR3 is TGTGCCAGCAGCTTAGCTGGGACAGGGAAGGGTACGCAGTATTTT.

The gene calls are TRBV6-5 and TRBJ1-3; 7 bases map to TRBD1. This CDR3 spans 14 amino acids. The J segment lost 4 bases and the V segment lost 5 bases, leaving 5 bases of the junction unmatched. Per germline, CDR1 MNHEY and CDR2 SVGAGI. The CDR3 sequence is CASSRQGTGNTIYF. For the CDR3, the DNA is TGTGCCAGCAGTCGACAGGGTACCGGAAACACCATATATTTT.

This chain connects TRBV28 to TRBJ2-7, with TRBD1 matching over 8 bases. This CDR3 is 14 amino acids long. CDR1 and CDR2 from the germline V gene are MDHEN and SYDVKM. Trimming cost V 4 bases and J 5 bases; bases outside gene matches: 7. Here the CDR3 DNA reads TGTGCCAGCAGTTCGCCAGGGGGCCGGAACGAGCAGTACTTC. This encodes CASSSPGGRNEQYF. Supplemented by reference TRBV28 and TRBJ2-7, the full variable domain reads DVKVTQSSRYLVKRTGEKVFLECVQDMDHENMFWYRQDPGLGLRLIYFSYDVKMKEKGDIPEGYSVSREKKERFSLILESASTNQTSMYLCASSSPGGRNEQYFGPGTRLTVT.

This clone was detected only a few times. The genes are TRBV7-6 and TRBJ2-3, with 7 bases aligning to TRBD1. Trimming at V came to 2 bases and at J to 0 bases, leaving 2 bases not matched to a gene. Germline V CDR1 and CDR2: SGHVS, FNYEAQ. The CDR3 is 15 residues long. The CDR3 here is CASSLQGVSTDTQYF. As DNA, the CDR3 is TGTGCCAGCAGCTTACAGGGGGTGAGCACAGATACGCAGTATTTT.

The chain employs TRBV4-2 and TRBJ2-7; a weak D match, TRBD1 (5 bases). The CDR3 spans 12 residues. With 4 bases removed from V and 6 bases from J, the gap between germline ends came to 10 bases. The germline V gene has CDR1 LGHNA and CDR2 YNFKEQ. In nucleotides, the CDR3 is TGTGCCAGCAGCCCCTTCACAGGCGAGCAGTACTTC. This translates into CASSPFTGEQYF.

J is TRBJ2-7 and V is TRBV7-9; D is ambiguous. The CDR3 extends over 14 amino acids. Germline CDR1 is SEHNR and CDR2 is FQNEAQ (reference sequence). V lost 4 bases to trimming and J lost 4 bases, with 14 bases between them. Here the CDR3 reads CASSSAANSYEQYF. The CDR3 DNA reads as TGTGCCAGCAGCTCCGCGGCCAATTCTTACGAGCAGTACTTC.

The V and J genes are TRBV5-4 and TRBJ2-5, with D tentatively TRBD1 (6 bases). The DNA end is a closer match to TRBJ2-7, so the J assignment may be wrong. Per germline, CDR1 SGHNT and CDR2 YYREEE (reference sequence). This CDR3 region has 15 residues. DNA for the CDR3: TGTGCCAGCAGCTTGGGGGGAGACAGGACCTACGAGCAGTACTTC. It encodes CASSLGGDRTYEQYF.

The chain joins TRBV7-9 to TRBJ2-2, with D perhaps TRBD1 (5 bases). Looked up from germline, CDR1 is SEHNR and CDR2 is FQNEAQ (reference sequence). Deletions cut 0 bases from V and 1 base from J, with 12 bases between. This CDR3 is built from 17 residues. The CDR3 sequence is CASSLAPVGRNTGELFF. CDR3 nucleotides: TGTGCCAGCAGCTTAGCACCGGTGGGGCGGAACACCGGGGAGCTGTTTTTT.

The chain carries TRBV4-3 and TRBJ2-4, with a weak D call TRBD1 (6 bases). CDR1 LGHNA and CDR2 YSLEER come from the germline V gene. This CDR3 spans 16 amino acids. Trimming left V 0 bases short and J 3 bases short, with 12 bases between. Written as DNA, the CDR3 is TGCGCCAGCAGCCAAGACTACAGGGATGTCAAAAACATTCAGTACTTC. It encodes CASSQDYRDVKNIQYF.

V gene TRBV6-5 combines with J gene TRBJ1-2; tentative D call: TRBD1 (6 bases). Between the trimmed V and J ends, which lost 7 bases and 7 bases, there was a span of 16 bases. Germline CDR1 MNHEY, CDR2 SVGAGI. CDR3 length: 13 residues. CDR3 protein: CASTPGGQVGYTF. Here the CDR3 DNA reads TGTGCCAGCACCCCGGGGGGGCAGGTTGGCTACACCTTC.

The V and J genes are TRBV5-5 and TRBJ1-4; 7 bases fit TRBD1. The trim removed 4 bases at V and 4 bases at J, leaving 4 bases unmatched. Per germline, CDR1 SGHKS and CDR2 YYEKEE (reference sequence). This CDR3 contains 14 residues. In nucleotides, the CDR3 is TGTGCCAGCAGCCTCGGGACAGTTAATGAAAAACTGTTTTTT. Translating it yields CASSLGTVNEKLFF.

CDR3 in DNA: TGTGCCAGCAGTCGGGAAACTAATGAAAAACTGTTTTTT. Translating gives CASSRETNEKLFF. The chain is built from TRBV6-5 and TRBJ1-4; D gene ambiguous. Germline values: CDR1 MNHEY, CDR2 SVGAGI. This CDR3 has 13 amino acids. Deletions cut 5 bases from V and 1 base from J, with 5 bases between.

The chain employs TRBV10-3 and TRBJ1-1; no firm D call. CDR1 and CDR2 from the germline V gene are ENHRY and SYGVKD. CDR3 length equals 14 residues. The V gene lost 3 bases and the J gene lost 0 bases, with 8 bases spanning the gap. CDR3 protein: CAISERLMNTEAFF. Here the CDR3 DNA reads TGTGCCATCAGTGAAAGACTAATGAACACTGAAGCTTTCTTT.

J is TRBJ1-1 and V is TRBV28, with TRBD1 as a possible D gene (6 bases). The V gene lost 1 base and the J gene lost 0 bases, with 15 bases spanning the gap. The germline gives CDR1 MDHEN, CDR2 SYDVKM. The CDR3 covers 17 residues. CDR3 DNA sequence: TGTGCCAGCAGTTTATTCTGGGGGGGGCAAGTGAACACTGAAGCTTTCTTT. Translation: CASSLFWGGQVNTEAFF.

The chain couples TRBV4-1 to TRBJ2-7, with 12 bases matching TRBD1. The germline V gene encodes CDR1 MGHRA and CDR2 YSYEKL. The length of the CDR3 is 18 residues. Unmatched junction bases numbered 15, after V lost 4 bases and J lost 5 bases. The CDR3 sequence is CASSPGPGQGASGDEQYF. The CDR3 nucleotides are TGCGCCAGCAGCCCCGGACCGGGACAGGGGGCAAGCGGGGACGAGCAGTACTTC.

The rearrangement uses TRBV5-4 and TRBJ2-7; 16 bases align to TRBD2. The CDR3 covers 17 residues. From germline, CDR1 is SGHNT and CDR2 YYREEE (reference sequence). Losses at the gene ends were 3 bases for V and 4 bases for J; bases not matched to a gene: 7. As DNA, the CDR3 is TGTGCCAGCAGCTGGGGGACTAGCGGGGGGGGTGGATACGAGCAGTACTTC. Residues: CASSWGTSGGGGYEQYF. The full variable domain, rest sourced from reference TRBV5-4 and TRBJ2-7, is ETGVTQSPTHLIKTRGQQVTLRCSSQSGHNTVSWYQQALGQGPQFIFQYYREEENGRGNFPPRFSGLQFPNYSSELNVNALELDDSALYLCASSWGTSGGGGYEQYFGPGTRLTVT.

The CDR3 nucleotides are TGCGCCAGCAGCCAGGGTACGTGGAGCACTGAAGCTTTCTTT. It encodes CASSQGTWSTEAFF. The V and J genes are TRBV4-1 and TRBJ1-1; D gene unclear. Germline loops: CDR1 MGHRA, CDR2 YSYEKL. V was shortened by 3 bases and J by 4 bases, with 12 bases between the two germline ends. CDR3 size: 14 residues.

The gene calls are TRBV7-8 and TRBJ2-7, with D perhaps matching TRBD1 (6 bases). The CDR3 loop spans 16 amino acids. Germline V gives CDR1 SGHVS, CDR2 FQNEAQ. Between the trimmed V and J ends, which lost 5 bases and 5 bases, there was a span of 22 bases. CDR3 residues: CASSPGEHPRRDEQYF. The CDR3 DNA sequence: TGTGCCAGCAGCCCAGGGGAACATCCGAGAAGGGACGAGCAGTACTTC.

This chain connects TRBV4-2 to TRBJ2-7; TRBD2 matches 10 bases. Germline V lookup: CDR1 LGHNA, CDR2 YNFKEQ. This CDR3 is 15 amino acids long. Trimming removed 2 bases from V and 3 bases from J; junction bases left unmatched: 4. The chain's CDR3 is CASSQTSGAHYEQYF. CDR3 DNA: TGTGCCAGCAGCCAAACTAGCGGGGCCCACTACGAGCAGTACTTC.

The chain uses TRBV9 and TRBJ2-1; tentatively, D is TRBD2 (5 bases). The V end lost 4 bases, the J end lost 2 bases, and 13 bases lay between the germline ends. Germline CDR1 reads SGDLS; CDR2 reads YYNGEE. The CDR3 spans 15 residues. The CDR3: CASSQDSGAYNEQFF. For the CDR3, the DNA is TGTGCCAGCAGCCAAGACTCCGGGGCCTACAATGAGCAGTTCTTC.

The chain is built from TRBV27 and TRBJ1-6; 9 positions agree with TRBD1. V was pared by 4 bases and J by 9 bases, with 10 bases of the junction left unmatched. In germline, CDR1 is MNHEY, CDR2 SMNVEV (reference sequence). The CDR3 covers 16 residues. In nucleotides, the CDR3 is TGTGCCAGCAGTTCAATGGGACAGGGCGTTGGTTCACCCCTCCACTTT. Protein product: CASSSMGQGVGSPLHF.

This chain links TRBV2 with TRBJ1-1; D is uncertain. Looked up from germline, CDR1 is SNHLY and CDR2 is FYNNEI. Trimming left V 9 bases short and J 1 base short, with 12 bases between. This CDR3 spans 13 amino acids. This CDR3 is CASQVFPNTEAFF. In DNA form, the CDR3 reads TGTGCCAGTCAGGTTTTCCCGAACACTGAAGCTTTCTTT.

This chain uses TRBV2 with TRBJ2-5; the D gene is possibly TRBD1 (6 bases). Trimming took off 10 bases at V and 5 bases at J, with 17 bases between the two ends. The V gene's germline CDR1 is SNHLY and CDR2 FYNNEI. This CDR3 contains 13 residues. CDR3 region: CATGGERGETQYF. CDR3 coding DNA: TGTGCCACTGGGGGAGAGAGGGGGGAGACCCAGTACTTC.

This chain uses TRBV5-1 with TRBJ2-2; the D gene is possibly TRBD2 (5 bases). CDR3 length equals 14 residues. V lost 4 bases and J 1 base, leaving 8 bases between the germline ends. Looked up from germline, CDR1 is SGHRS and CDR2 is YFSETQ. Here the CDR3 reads CASSIEGNTGELFF. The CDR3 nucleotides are TGCGCCAGCAGCATCGAGGGGAACACCGGGGAGCTGTTTTTT.

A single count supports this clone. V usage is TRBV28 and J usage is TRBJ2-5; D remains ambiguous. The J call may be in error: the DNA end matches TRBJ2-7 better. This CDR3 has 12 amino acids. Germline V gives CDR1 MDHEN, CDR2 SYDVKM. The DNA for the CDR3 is TGTGCCAGCAGTTTACCTGCCTACGAGCAGTACTTC. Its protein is CASSLPAYEQYF.